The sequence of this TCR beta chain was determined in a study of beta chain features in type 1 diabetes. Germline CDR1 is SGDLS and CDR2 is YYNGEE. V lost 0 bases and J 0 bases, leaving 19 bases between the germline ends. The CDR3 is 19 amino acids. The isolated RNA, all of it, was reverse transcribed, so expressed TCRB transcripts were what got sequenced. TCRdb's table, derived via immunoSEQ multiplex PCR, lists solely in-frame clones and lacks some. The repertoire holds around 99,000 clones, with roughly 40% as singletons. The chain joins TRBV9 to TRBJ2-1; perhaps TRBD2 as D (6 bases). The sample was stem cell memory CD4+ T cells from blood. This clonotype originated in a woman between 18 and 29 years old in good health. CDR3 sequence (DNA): TGTGCCAGCAGCGTAGCTACTAGCCATTGGATCGACTCCTACAATGAGCAGTTCTTC. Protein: CASSVATSHWIDSYNEQFF. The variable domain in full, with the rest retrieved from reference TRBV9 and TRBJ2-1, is DSGVTQTPKHLITATGQRVTLRCSPRSGDLSVYWYQQSLDQGLQFLIQYYNGEERAKGNILERFSAQQFPDLHSELNLSSLELGDSALYFCASSVATSHWIDSYNEQFFGPGTRLTVL.